This TCR beta chain was sequenced for a study of T cell responses to AZD1222 COVID-19 vaccine. Study details: Analyses pooled second doses at about 4 or about 12 weeks. Regarding the study as a whole: Clonal diversity was possibly underestimated; the donors were predominantly white British and more often female. Only a handful of people who got AZD1222 tested seropositive at baseline.

The assay was immunoSEQ multiplex PCR, and TCRdb's table has in-frame clones only and misses some. The table includes tens of thousands of clones, about 93% detected once. Concerning this clone itself: Its antigen is still unknown.

In germline, CDR1 is SGDLS, CDR2 YYNGEE. The germline V and J ends were trimmed by 3 bases and 7 bases, with 16 bases remaining between them. CDR3 length: 14 amino acids. The chain employs TRBV9 and TRBJ1-2; maybe TRBD1 (5 bases). The clonotype originates from an adult in good health. This specimen was peripheral blood, taken on day 0 of AZD1222 vaccination. CDR3 sequence reads: CASSARQTDPGYTF. Here the CDR3 DNA reads TGTGCCAGCAGCGCTCGACAGACGGACCCTGGCTACACCTTC.